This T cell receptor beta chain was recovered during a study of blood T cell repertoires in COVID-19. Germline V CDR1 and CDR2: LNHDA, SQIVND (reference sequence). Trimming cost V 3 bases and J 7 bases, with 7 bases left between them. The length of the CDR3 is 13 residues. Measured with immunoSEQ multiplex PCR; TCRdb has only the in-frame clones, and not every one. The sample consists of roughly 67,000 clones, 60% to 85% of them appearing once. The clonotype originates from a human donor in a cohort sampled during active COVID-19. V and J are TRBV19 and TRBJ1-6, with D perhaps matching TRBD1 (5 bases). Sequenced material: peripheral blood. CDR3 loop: CASSMGPNSPLHF. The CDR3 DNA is TGTGCCAGTAGTATGGGGCCGAATTCACCCCTCCACTTT.